Below are 20 T cell receptor beta chains sequenced from a single sample in a study of molecular identifiers for immune sequencing clone quantification. One entry per CDR3 protein results from TCRdb running MiXCR on the PCR reads. Of fewer than 100,000 distinct CDR3 sequences listed, roughly a fifth are singletons. Sequencing input: naive CD8+ T cells from blood, with Jurkat cell RNA spiked in. Subset in this sample: FACS-sorted CD8+CD4-CCR7+CD45RA+ naive T cells. The receptor source for this set is a human donor in good health. Some libraries in this study had Jurkat cell RNA spiked in.

This sequence joins TRBV5-6 and TRBJ2-6; possibly TRBD2 for D (6 bases). CDR1 and CDR2 from the germline V gene are SGHDT and YYEEEE. CDR3 length: 18 residues. Trimming removed 1 base from V and 3 bases from J, with 17 bases in between. DNA of the CDR3: TGTGCCAGCAGCTTGTGGGAGGTGGAGAGTTATGGGGCCAACGTCCTGACTTTC. Translation gives CASSLWEVESYGANVLTF.

This rearrangement joins TRBV4-1 to TRBJ2-7; D ambiguous. The germline V gene has CDR1 MGHRA and CDR2 YSYEKL. V lost 4 bases and J 2 bases, leaving 12 bases between the germline ends. The CDR3 runs 14 residues. The CDR3 coding sequence is TGCGCCAGCAGCCTAGAGACCGGAACCTACGAGCAGTACTTC. This codes for CASSLETGTYEQYF.

This clonotype was observed once. The chain uses TRBV27 and TRBJ2-1, with a possible D match to TRBD1 (7 bases). The V gene's germline CDR1 is MNHEY and CDR2 SMNVEV (reference sequence). The CDR3 has 16 residues. Trimming removed 4 bases at V and 4 bases at J, with 17 bases between. CDR3 protein: CASSSEAGGYYNEQFF. The CDR3 region has the DNA TGTGCCAGCAGTTCCGAGGCAGGGGGGTATTACAATGAGCAGTTCTTC.

There are a few counts of this clonotype. J is TRBJ2-3 and V is TRBV20-1; 14 bases align to TRBD2. Germline lookup yields CDR1 DFQATT and CDR2 SNEGSKA (reference sequence). The CDR3 loop spans 16 amino acids. V trimming: 3 bases; J trimming: 3 bases; junction bases outside the gene matches: 5. The CDR3 sequence is CSARSGTSGSTDTQYF. DNA for the CDR3: TGCAGTGCTAGGTCCGGGACTAGCGGGAGTACAGATACGCAGTATTTT.

This chain joins TRBV19 and TRBJ2-7; TRBD1 aligns across 7 bases. Germline V gene lookup returns CDR1 LNHDA and CDR2 SQIVND (reference sequence). Losses at the gene ends were 5 bases for V and 2 bases for J; bases not matched to a gene: 15. The CDR3 covers 17 residues. This chain's CDR3 is CASSHRDLVQGTYEQYF. CDR3 DNA: TGTGCCAGTAGTCATAGGGACCTGGTACAGGGGACCTACGAGCAGTACTTC.

This clonotype was detected ten times or more. The chain carries TRBV5-1 and TRBJ2-5; D is perhaps TRBD1 (5 bases). In germline, CDR1 is SGHRS, CDR2 YFSETQ. Deletions cut 4 bases from V and 1 base from J, with 11 bases between. The CDR3 runs 14 residues. The CDR3 spells CASSISGLQETQYF. For the CDR3, the DNA is TGCGCCAGCAGCATATCAGGGCTCCAAGAGACCCAGTACTTC.

This clonotype was seen ten or more times. The chain combines TRBV2 with TRBJ1-5; TRBD1 might be the D (5 bases). The CDR3 has 18 residues. In germline, CDR1 is SNHLY, CDR2 FYNNEI. Trimming took 7 bases from V and 2 from J, leaving 24 bases between them. CDR3: CASTPREVGRRGNQPQHF. For the CDR3, the DNA is TGTGCCAGCACCCCGCGTGAGGTGGGGCGGAGAGGCAATCAGCCCCAGCATTTT.

This clonotype came up a few times. Given the absence of the conserved phenylalanine or tryptophan at the CDR3 end, a read error is likely. The rearrangement joins TRBV14 to TRBJ2-7; 10 bases line up with TRBD1. V gave up 5 bases and J gave up 4 bases; unmatched junction bases: 2. This CDR3 contains 13 residues. The germline V gene encodes CDR1 SGHDN and CDR2 FVKESK. For the CDR3, the DNA is TGTGCCAGCAGCTCGGGACAGGGGTACGAGCAGTACCTC. Protein: CASSSGQGYEQYL.

For this clonotype: A clone one base away is much larger, so this may be a read error. The genes are TRBV12-3 or TRBV12-4 and TRBJ2-5; TRBD2 agrees at 7 bases. The CDR3 loop spans 16 amino acids. Germline trimming cut 2 bases from V and 1 base from J; bases unmatched to any gene: 7. CDR3 amino acids: CASSLRAGVCQETQYF. The CDR3 DNA reads as TGTGCCAGCAGTTTACGTGCGGGGGTCTGCCAAGAGACCCAGTACTTC.

The chain links TRBV7-6 to TRBJ1-1; TRBD1 might be the D (5 bases). This CDR3 has 14 amino acids. Trimming shortened V by 2 bases and J by 6 bases, and 13 bases separated the two germline ends. Germline assignment: CDR1 SGHVS and CDR2 FNYEAQ. The CDR3 sequence is CASSLLTVGAEAFF. CDR3 coding DNA: TGTGCCAGCAGCTTACTGACAGTTGGAGCTGAAGCTTTCTTT.

On this clonotype: One base away lies a much larger clone, so this may be a sequencing read error. The chain links TRBV27 to TRBJ2-3; D is perhaps TRBD2 (5 bases). The length of the CDR3 is 16 residues. The V end lost 3 bases, the J end lost 7 bases, and 20 bases lay between the germline ends. Germline CDR1 and CDR2: MNHEY and SMNVEV (reference sequence). The CDR3 DNA follows: TGTGCCAGCAGTTTTTTCTTGGGAGCGAGTCCAAATACGCAGTATTTT. It yields the protein CASSFFLGASPNTQYF.

This clonotype was recorded many times. This chain connects TRBV4-1 to TRBJ1-1; D call uncertain. Germline lookup yields CDR1 MGHRA and CDR2 YSYEKL. CDR3 size: 14 residues. Trimming removed 0 bases from V and 5 bases from J, with 10 bases in between. The CDR3 DNA follows: TGCGCCAGCAGCCAAGAGCCCAGCAGGACTGAAGCTTTCTTT. It specifies CASSQEPSRTEAFF.

This clonotype showed up many times. The V and J genes are TRBV6-5 and TRBJ2-3, with a possible D match to TRBD2 (5 bases). The germline V and J ends were trimmed by 1 base and 3 bases, with 8 bases remaining between them. The CDR3 is 14 residues long. Germline V gives CDR1 MNHEY, CDR2 SVGAGI. The CDR3 region is CASSYYGNTDTQYF. Here the CDR3 DNA reads TGTGCCAGCAGTTACTACGGGAATACAGATACGCAGTATTTT.

This clonotype was recorded once. This may be a read error, as it is one base from a much larger clone. J is TRBJ2-5 and V is TRBV7-6; 7 nucleotides align to TRBD1. V shed 7 bases, J shed 5 bases, and the junction held 13 bases outside the gene matches. The length of the CDR3 is 15 residues. CDR1 is SGHVS, CDR2 FNYEAQ, per germline. Here the CDR3 reads CASNYRDSRRETQYF. Written as DNA, the CDR3 is TGTGCCAGCAACTACCGGGACAGCCGAAGGGAGACCCAGTACTTC.

The chain employs TRBV3-1 and TRBJ2-7; 8 bases are a match to TRBD2. V was clipped by 4 bases and J by 4 bases; unmatched bases: 12. CDR3 length equals 16 residues. Germline V gene data show CDR1 as LGHDT and CDR2 as YNNKEL (reference sequence). The CDR3 reads CASSPRGGSGGYEQYF. CDR3 DNA: TGTGCCAGCAGCCCACGGGGGGGTAGCGGAGGATACGAGCAGTACTTC.

Points on this clonotype: A much larger clone differs from this one at a single base, so this may be a read error. The chain uses TRBV5-1 and TRBJ1-1; weak D call: TRBD1 (5 bases). V was cut by 7 bases and J by 0 bases, with 13 bases left in between. The CDR3 is 14 residues long. The germline V gene encodes CDR1 SGHRS and CDR2 YFSETQ. DNA for the CDR3: TGCGCCAGCGGCGAGGGACGGATGAACACTGAAGCTTTCTTT. Translation gives CASGEGRMNTEAFF.

This clonotype was seen at least ten times. The gene calls are TRBV28 and TRBJ2-3; TRBD2 might be the D (7 bases). The CDR3 consists of 16 residues. Germline CDR1 is MDHEN and CDR2 is SYDVKM. With 5 bases removed from V and 1 base from J, the gap between germline ends came to 16 bases. The CDR3 nucleotides are TGTGCCAGCAGTAATGGGGGGGCGCGGGGCACAGATACGCAGTATTTT. It specifies CASSNGGARGTDTQYF.

Comments on this clonotype: This may be a read error: a much more frequent sequence differs by one nucleotide. The chain links TRBV5-3 to TRBJ1-6; TRBD1 might be the D (5 bases). TRBV5-3 is annotated as an ORF whose role is uncertain. The CDR3 extends over 16 amino acids. Trimming cost V 10 bases and J 9 bases, with 26 bases left between them. This CDR3 is CAGSLGLPGPSSPLHF. In DNA, the CDR3 is TGTGCCGGCAGCTTGGGTTTACCGGGACCAAGTTCACCCCTCCACTTT.

V gene TRBV28 combines with J gene TRBJ2-3; 9 bases line up with TRBD2. The CDR3 is made up of 15 amino acids. Germline CDR1 and CDR2: MDHEN and SYDVKM. The ends lost 7 bases at V and 5 bases at J; junction bases unmatched: 10. CDR3 loop: CASTYLAGAQDTQYF. CDR3 in DNA: TGTGCCAGCACCTATTTAGCGGGAGCTCAAGATACGCAGTATTTT.

The chain joins TRBV3-1 to TRBJ2-2, with D uncertain. The ends were cut back, 2 bases at V and 7 bases at J, with 20 bases in the middle. This CDR3 spans 17 amino acids. Germline lookup yields CDR1 LGHDT and CDR2 YNNKEL (reference sequence). Here the CDR3 DNA reads TGTGCCAGCAGCCAAACCGTCGTAGCCGGAATAGGCGGGGAGCTGTTTTTT. Amino acids: CASSQTVVAGIGGELFF.